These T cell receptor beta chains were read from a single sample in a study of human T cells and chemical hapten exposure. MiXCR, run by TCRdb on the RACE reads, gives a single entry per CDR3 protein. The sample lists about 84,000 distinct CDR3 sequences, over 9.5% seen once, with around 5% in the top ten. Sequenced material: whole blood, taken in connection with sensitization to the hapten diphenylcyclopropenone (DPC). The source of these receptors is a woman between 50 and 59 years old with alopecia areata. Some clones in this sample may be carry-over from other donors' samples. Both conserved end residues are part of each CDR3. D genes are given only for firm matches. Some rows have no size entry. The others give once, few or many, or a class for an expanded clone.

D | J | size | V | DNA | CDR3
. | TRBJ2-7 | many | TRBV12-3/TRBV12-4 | TGTGCCAGCCAGACCCCTGAGCGCTACGAGCAGTACTTC | CASQTPERYEQYF
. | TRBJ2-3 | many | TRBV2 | TGTGCCAGCAGATTAACAGATACGCAGTATTTT | CASRLTDTQYF
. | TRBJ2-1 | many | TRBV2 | TGTGCCAGCATTTTGACTCAGCAGTTCTTC | CASILTQQFF
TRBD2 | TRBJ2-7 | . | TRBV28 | TGTGCCAGCCGAGAGGTGGGCGGGGGGTACGAGCAGTACTTC | CASREVGGGYEQYF
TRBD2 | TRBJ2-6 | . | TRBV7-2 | TGTGCCAGCAGCTTCACTAGCGGGAGCTCTGGGGCCAACGTCCTGACTTTC | CASSFTSGSSGANVLTF
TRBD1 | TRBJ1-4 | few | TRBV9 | TGTGCCAGCAGCTCCGCCGGGACAGGGAGGGAAAAACTGTTTTTT | CASSSAGTGREKLFF
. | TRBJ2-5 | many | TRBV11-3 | TGTGCCAGCAGCCGGTCTGTGGGAGGCCAAGAGACCCAGTACTTC | CASSRSVGGQETQYF
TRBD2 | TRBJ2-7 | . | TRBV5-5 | TGTGCCAGCAGCTTGAAGAGTCTTGCTAGCGGGTACTCCTACGAGCAGTACTTC | CASSLKSLASGYSYEQYF
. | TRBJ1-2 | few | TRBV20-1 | TGCAGTGCTAGGGCTAACTATGGCTACACCTTC | CSARANYGYTF
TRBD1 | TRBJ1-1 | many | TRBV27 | TGTGCCAGCAGTTGGGCCCGGACAGGGTCTAGCACTGAAGCTTTCTTT | CASSWARTGSSTEAFF
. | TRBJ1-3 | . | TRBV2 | TGTGCCAGCGGGGGAGAGACAGTAAGAAACACCATATATTTT | CASGGETVRNTIYF
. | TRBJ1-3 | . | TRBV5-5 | TGTGCCAGCAGCCCATCCATCGCTGGAAACACCATATATTTT | CASSPSIAGNTIYF
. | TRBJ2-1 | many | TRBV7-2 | TGTGCCAGCAGCTTGGGGATAGGGAGCTCCTACAATGAGCAGTTCTTC | CASSLGIGSSYNEQFF
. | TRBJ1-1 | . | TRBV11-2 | TGTGCCAGCAGCTTAGTTTGGGCGGCAGGGATGAACACTGAAGCTTTCTTT | CASSLVWAAGMNTEAFF
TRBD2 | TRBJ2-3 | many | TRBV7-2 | TGTGCCAGCAGCTTAAGACTAGCGGGAGGAGGGGCTCCGGGTACGCAGTATTTT | CASSLRLAGGGAPGTQYF
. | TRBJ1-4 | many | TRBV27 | TGTGCCAGCAGTTTACGGCCAGCCGCTAATGAAAAACTGTTTTTT | CASSLRPAANEKLFF
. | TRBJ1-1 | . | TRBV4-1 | TGCGCCAAAGCGGGGGGGCGGCGGACTGAAGCTTTCTTT | CAKAGGRRTEAFF
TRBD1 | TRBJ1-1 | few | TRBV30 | TGTGCCTGGAGTATCTCGGGACAGGGAAGAACTGAAGCTTTCTTT | CAWSISGQGRTEAFF
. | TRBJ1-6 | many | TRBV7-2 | TGTGCCAGCAGCTTAGCGAGCCAACCACCCCTCCACTTT | CASSLASQPPLHF
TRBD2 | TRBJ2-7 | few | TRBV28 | TGTGCCAGCAGAGAGACTAGCAGCTACGAGCAGTACTTC | CASRETSSYEQYF
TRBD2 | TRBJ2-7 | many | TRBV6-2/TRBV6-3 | TGTGCCAGCAAACCGACTAGCGGGATCCCGTCCGAGCAGTACTTC | CASKPTSGIPSEQYF
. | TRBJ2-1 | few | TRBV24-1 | TGTGCCACCAGCGCCGAGACGGCGAGGGGCGAGCAGTTCTTC | CATSAETARGEQFF
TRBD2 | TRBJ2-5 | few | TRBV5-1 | TGCGCCAGCAGCTTACACAGCGGGGCGGGTCAAGAGACCCAGTACTTC | CASSLHSGAGQETQYF
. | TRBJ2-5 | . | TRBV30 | TGTGCCTGGAGTGATGGGATTACGGAGACCCAGTACTTC | CAWSDGITETQYF
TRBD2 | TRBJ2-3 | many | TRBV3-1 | TGTGCCAGCGAGCGGGAGGGCACAGATACGCAGTATTTT | CASEREGTDTQYF
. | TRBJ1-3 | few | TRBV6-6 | TGTGCCAGCAGTTACGACCCTGGAAACACCATATATTTT | CASSYDPGNTIYF
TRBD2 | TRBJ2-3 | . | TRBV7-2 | TGTGCCAGCAGCCTAGCGGGAGGCACGCAGTATTTT | CASSLAGGTQYF
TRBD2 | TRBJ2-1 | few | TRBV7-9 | TGTGCCAGCAGCCAACCGACTAGCGGGACGCGGGGCGAGAGCTCCTACAATGAGCAGTTCTTC | CASSQPTSGTRGESSYNEQFF
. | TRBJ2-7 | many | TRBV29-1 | TGCAGCGTTGAAACGGGATACGAGCAGTACTTC | CSVETGYEQYF
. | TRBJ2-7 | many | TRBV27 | TGTGCCAGCGGCCCCCGCCTCTACGAGCAGTACTTC | CASGPRLYEQYF
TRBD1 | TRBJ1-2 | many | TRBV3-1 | TGTGCCAGCAGCCTGGGACAGGGTCGTGGCTACACCTTC | CASSLGQGRGYTF
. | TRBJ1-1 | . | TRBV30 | TGTGCCTGGGGACACTGGAACACTGAAGCTTTCTTT | CAWGHWNTEAFF
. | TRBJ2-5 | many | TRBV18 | TGTGCCAGCTCACCCTCGAGGAGTTCTGAGACCCAGTACTTC | CASSPSRSSETQYF
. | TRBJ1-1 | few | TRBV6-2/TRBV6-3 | TGTGCCAGCAGTTACGGTATCCCCCCTGAAGCTTTCTTT | CASSYGIPPEAFF
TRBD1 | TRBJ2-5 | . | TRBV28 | TGTGCCAGCAGTTTACCGAGACAGGGGGCAGAGACCCAGTACTTC | CASSLPRQGAETQYF
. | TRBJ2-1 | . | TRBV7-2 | TGTGCCAGCAGCTTAAACAGATACAATGAGCAGTTCTTC | CASSLNRYNEQFF
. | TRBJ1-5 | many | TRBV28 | TGTGCCAGCAGTCCCTCACGGGGAATGATTAGCAATCAGCCCCAGCATTTT | CASSPSRGMISNQPQHF
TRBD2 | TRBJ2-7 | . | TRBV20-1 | TGCAGTGCTAAGTCTAGCGGGATTAGATACGAGCAGTACTTC | CSAKSSGIRYEQYF
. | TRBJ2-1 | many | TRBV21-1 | TGTGCCAGCAGCACCCACCCACCGCCCGCGGGTTCCTACAATGAGCAGTTCTTC | CASSTHPPPAGSYNEQFF
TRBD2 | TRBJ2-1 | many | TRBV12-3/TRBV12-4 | TGTGCCAGCAGTCCCCCTAGCGGGACATACAATGAGCAGTTCTTC | CASSPPSGTYNEQFF
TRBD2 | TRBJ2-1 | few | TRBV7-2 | TGTGCCAGCAGCCGGTTAGCGGGAGGGGAGGATGAGCAGTTCTTC | CASSRLAGGEDEQFF
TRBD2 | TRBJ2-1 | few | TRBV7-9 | TGTGCCAGCAACCCACTAGCGCCTGAGCAGTTCTTC | CASNPLAPEQFF
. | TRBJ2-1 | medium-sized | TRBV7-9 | TGTGCCAGCAGCTTAGGTGGGGGATACAATGAGCAGTTCTTC | CASSLGGGYNEQFF
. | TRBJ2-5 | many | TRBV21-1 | TGTGCCAGCAGCAAAGAGGGAGGAGAGGAACAGGGAGGACGAAAAGAGACCCAGTACTTC | CASSKEGGEEQGGRKETQYF
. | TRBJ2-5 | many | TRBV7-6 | TGTGCCAGCAGCTTAGACGTAGGGCCGCGAGAGACCCAGTACTTC | CASSLDVGPRETQYF
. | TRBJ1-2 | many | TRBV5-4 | TGTGCCAGCAGCCCTCCCGGTGGTGGACCTACGACCTATGGCTACACCTTC | CASSPPGGGPTTYGYTF
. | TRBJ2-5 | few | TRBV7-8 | TGTGCCAGCATACGGGGCCCTGGGGTCCGAGAAACCCAGTACTTC | CASIRGPGVRETQYF
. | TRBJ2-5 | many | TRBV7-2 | TGTGCCAGCAGCTTAATTCAAGAGACCCAGTACTTC | CASSLIQETQYF
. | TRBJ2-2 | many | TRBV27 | TGTGCCAGTTTGGGGGGGCAGTACACCGGGGAGCTGTTTTTT | CASLGGQYTGELFF
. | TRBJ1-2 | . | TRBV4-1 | TGCGCCAGCAGCCAAGTGTGGAGGGAGGATGCTAACTATGGCTACACCTTC | CASSQVWREDANYGYTF
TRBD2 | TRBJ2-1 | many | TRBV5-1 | TGCGCCAGCAGCACCGGACTAGACGGTCACAATGAGCAGTTCTTC | CASSTGLDGHNEQFF